A selection of T cell receptor beta chains follows, all from one sample in a study of cytomegalovirus exposure and HLA in healthy donors. Data came from immunoSEQ multiplex PCR; TCRdb stores just in-frame clones and leaves some out. The sample comprises 130,000 to 150,000 clones, roughly 87% of which are singletons, and 4.5% to 5.5% rests with the top ten. Sequenced input: PBMCs. The receptors here all came from a man aged 18 to 30 in good health and CMV-seropositive. The CDR3 runs from the conserved cysteine through the conserved F or W. The size of a clone is reported for some rows only, either as once, few or many, or as a class for expanded clones.

V	J	size	CDR3
TRBV29-1	TRBJ2-1	few	CSVERSSGALSSYNEQFF
TRBV4-2	TRBJ1-2	once	CASSSQPGDRGNYGYTF
TRBV6-1	TRBJ1-1	-	CASRTQGGTEAFF
TRBV27	TRBJ2-1	-	CASSLTRVNEQFF
TRBV6-5	TRBJ1-1	once	CASRKTQGGEAFF
TRBV5-6	TRBJ2-7	-	CASSFVPGTGGYEQYF
TRBV28	TRBJ1-2	-	CASSYSGTDSYGYTF
TRBV30	TRBJ2-2	-	CAWRGGETGELFF
TRBV6-5	TRBJ1-2	-	CASYGGLLNYGYTF
TRBV6-1	TRBJ2-7	once	CASTPDRGPSYEQYF
TRBV7-9	TRBJ1-3	-	CASSLSGPFSGNTIYF
TRBV5-1	TRBJ2-3	-	CASSFSGDRTDTQYF
TRBV5-1	TRBJ2-7	-	CASSFGLASYEQYF
TRBV18	TRBJ2-7	few	CASSPAGGGGSYEQYF
TRBV6-6	TRBJ2-1	-	CASNQLALAYNEQFF
TRBV5-1	TRBJ1-1	-	CASSLGRSYTEAFF